Shown below are 28 T cell receptor beta chains from a single sample sequenced in a study of identical twins. Using its own MiXCR run on the 5' RACE reads, TCRdb lists one record per CDR3 protein. The sample records around 960,000 distinct CDR3 sequences, roughly an eighth being singletons. This sample was also put to use in a study of yellow fever vaccine responses in identical twins.

The sequencing sample was made of PBMCs. The receptors were sampled from a young woman in good health.

This clonotype was recorded many times. The CDR3, as DNA: TGTGCCATCAAGAACAGGGGGGAGGAGCAGTTCTTC. Translated, it gives CAIKNRGEEQFF. The rearrangement links TRBV10-3 to TRBJ2-1; 8 bases match TRBD1. Germline CDR1 reads ENHRY; CDR2 reads SYGVKD. Trimming at V came to 7 bases and at J to 10 bases, leaving 6 bases not matched to a gene. The length of the CDR3 is 12 residues.

The chain has TRBV27 and TRBJ2-1; 9 bases agree with TRBD2. The CDR3 has 16 amino acids. Germline values: CDR1 MNHEY, CDR2 SMNVEV (reference sequence). V dropped 4 bases and J dropped 7; count of bases not matched to a gene: 11. CDR3 DNA: TGTGCCAGCAGTTCGCCCCAGGCGGGGGGGCGGAATGAGCAGTTCTTC. It codes for CASSSPQAGGRNEQFF.

This clonotype was seen only a few times. The V call is TRBV12-3 or TRBV12-4, the J call TRBJ2-7; D gene uncertain. CDR3 length: 15 amino acids. With 7 bases removed from V and 2 bases from J, the gap between germline ends came to 18 bases. The CDR3 DNA sequence: TGTGCCAGCACCGCCTTCCGGGCAGGACCCTACGAGCAGTACTTC. Amino acids: CASTAFRAGPYEQYF.

A few counts support this clonotype. The rearrangement joins TRBV18 to TRBJ2-7, with D perhaps TRBD2 (6 bases). Germline V CDR1 and CDR2: KGHSH, LQKENI. Trimming pared 3 bases from V and 4 bases from J, leaving 22 bases between. The CDR3 runs 17 residues. CDR3: CASSPIIRTGTGYEQYF. CDR3 nucleotide sequence: TGTGCCAGCTCACCGATCATCCGAACCGGGACTGGTTACGAGCAGTACTTC. Filled out from reference TRBV18 and TRBJ2-7, the complete variable domain reads NAGVMQNPRHLVRRRGQEARLRCSPMKGHSHVYWYRQLPEEGLKFMVYLQKENIIDESGMPKERFSAEFPKEGPSILRIQQVVRGDSAAYFCASSPIIRTGTGYEQYFGPGTRLTVT.

This clonotype was counted at least ten times. V and J are TRBV7-8 and TRBJ2-3, with TRBD2 matching 8 bases. This CDR3 contains 17 residues. Germline V CDR1 and CDR2: SGHVS, FQNEAQ. V gave up 5 bases and J gave up 4 bases; unmatched junction bases: 14. The CDR3 protein is CASSVGLAVNVPDTQYF. The CDR3 DNA follows: TGTGCCAGCAGCGTCGGACTAGCTGTTAACGTCCCAGATACGCAGTATTTT. The whole variable domain, filled in from reference TRBV7-8 and TRBJ2-3, reads GAGVSQSPRYKVAKRGQDVALRCDPISGHVSLFWYQQALGQGPEFLTYFQNEAQLDKSGLPSDRFFAERPEGSVSTLKIQRTQQEDSAVYLCASSVGLAVNVPDTQYFGPGTRLTVL.

This clonotype occurred a few times. V usage is TRBV5-1 and J usage is TRBJ2-7, with unresolved D. The V gene's germline CDR1 is SGHRS and CDR2 YFSETQ. Trimming removed 0 bases at V and 4 bases at J, with 8 bases between. The CDR3 consists of 13 residues. The CDR3 sequence is CASSLDSGYEQYV. Here the CDR3 DNA reads TGCGCCAGCAGCTTGGACAGTGGATACGAGCAGTACGTC.

The chain uses TRBV2 and TRBJ2-4; D is ambiguous. The germline CDR1 and CDR2 sequences are SNHLY and FYNNEI. The CDR3 runs 14 residues. Trimming left V 5 bases short and J 6 bases short, with 14 bases between. CDR3 region: CASSPTPSGNIQYF. The DNA for the CDR3 is TGTGCCAGCAGTCCGACACCCTCGGGAAACATTCAGTACTTC.

This clonotype has more than one count but fewer than ten. The chain employs TRBV9 and TRBJ1-2; no reliable D call. Germline assignment: CDR1 SGDLS and CDR2 YYNGEE. Trimming pared 4 bases from V and 1 base from J, leaving 5 bases between. The CDR3 has 12 residues. This CDR3 is CASSTLNYGYTF. CDR3 nucleotide sequence: TGTGCCAGCAGCACCCTTAACTATGGCTACACCTTC.

This clonotype was seen many times. This chain connects TRBV12-3 or TRBV12-4 to TRBJ2-5; no clear D. CDR3 length: 11 residues. V was shortened by 3 bases and J by 5 bases, with 4 bases between the two germline ends. The CDR3 DNA is TGTGCCAGCAGTTTCGTTGAGACCCAGTACTTC. Translation gives CASSFVETQYF.

This clonotype showed up just a few times. This chain joins TRBV19 and TRBJ2-7; weak D call: TRBD1 (6 bases). CDR1 and CDR2 from the germline V gene are LNHDA and SQIVND (reference sequence). The V end lost 0 bases, the J end lost 5 bases, and 14 bases lay between the germline ends. This CDR3 contains 15 residues. CDR3: CASSIEFRGLHEQYF. The CDR3 DNA sequence: TGTGCCAGTAGTATAGAATTCAGGGGCCTCCACGAGCAGTACTTC. Together with reference TRBV19 and TRBJ2-7, the CDR3 gives the full variable domain: DGGITQSPKYLFRKEGQNVTLSCEQNLNHDAMYWYRQDPGQGLRLIYYSQIVNDFQKGDIAEGYSVSREKKESFPLTVTSAQKNPTAFYLCASSIEFRGLHEQYFGPGTRLTVT.

This clonotype showed up just a few times. The chain carries TRBV5-1 and TRBJ1-5; the match to TRBD1 covers 7 bases. The trim removed 4 bases at V and 2 bases at J, leaving 12 bases unmatched. CDR1 and CDR2 from the germline V gene are SGHRS and YFSETQ. The CDR3 covers 17 residues. CDR3 nucleotide sequence: TGCGCCAGCAGCAGTCGACAGGGTATTAGGGGCAATCAGCCCCAGCATTTT. The encoded protein is CASSSRQGIRGNQPQHF.

V is TRBV10-3 and J is TRBJ2-7; D is possibly TRBD2 (5 bases). Germline V gene sequence: CDR1 ENHRY, CDR2 SYGVKD. The V and J ends lost 10 bases and 5 bases respectively, with 12 bases between them. CDR3 size: 11 residues. CDR3 coding DNA: TGTGCCACGGGGATTGGTAACGAGCAGTACGTC. The encoded protein is CATGIGNEQYV.

This clonotype was observed a handful of times. J is TRBJ2-2 and V is TRBV4-1; D may correspond to TRBD1 or TRBD2 (6 bases each). Per germline, CDR1 MGHRA and CDR2 YSYEKL. V lost 3 bases and J lost 1, with 15 bases in between. This CDR3 contains 17 residues. The CDR3 sequence: CASSQWRGAKNTGELFF. CDR3 in DNA: TGCGCCAGCAGCCAGTGGAGGGGGGCGAAGAACACCGGGGAGCTGTTTTTT.

This clonotype has only a few counts. This chain connects TRBV12-3 or TRBV12-4 to TRBJ2-3; possible D gene TRBD1, 7 bases. The CDR3 is 15 residues long. V was shortened by 2 bases and J by 4 bases, with 13 bases between the two germline ends. CDR3 nucleotide sequence: TGTGCCAGCAGTTTACGGGCAGGGGGGCCAGATACGCAGTATTTT. As protein: CASSLRAGGPDTQYF.

In DNA form, the CDR3 reads TGTGCCAGCAGCGTAGTAACATCTGAAGCTTTCTTT. This translates into CASSVVTSEAFF. The chain is built from TRBV9 and TRBJ1-1; D uncertain. Germline V gene sequence: CDR1 SGDLS, CDR2 YYNGEE. There are 12 residues in the CDR3. Trimming shortened V by 0 bases and J by 6 bases, and 6 bases separated the two germline ends.

This clonotype was seen more than once but under ten times. The gene calls are TRBV2 and TRBJ1-3; D is unclear. The CDR3 runs to 15 residues. The V gene lost 6 bases and the J gene lost 3 bases, with 15 bases spanning the gap. Germline V gene sequence: CDR1 SNHLY, CDR2 FYNNEI. The chain's CDR3 is CASSPTGSDGNTIYF. The CDR3 DNA is TGTGCCAGCAGCCCGACCGGATCGGATGGAAACACCATATATTTT.

This clonotype was seen a handful of times. The rearrangement joins TRBV7-3 to TRBJ2-5, with D unresolved. Germline V gene sequence: CDR1 SGHTA, CDR2 FQGTGA. V lost 10 bases to trimming and J lost 5 bases, with 11 bases between them. The CDR3 length is 11 residues. CDR3 DNA: TGTGCCACCCGTTTGGGTGAGACCCAGTACTTC. Translated: CATRLGETQYF.

This clonotype was detected ten times or more. The V and J genes are TRBV12-3 or TRBV12-4 and TRBJ2-1, with D unclear. The length of the CDR3 is 12 residues. The V end lost 6 bases, the J end lost 5 bases, and 8 bases lay between the germline ends. The chain's CDR3 is CASSLWDNEQFF. The CDR3 DNA reads as TGTGCCAGCAGCCTATGGGACAATGAGCAGTTCTTC.

In nucleotides, the CDR3 is TGTGCCAGCGGGGTCGGGACAGGGATCAATGAGCAGTTCTTC. Translating gives CASGVGTGINEQFF. This rearrangement joins TRBV6-1 to TRBJ2-1; TRBD1 agrees at 9 bases. Germline trimming cut 8 bases from V and 6 bases from J; bases unmatched to any gene: 8. The CDR3 runs 14 residues. Germline V gene lookup returns CDR1 MNHNS and CDR2 SASEGT.

The chain has TRBV10-3 and TRBJ2-2; 8 nucleotides line up with TRBD1. Germline V gene lookup returns CDR1 ENHRY and CDR2 SYGVKD. Trimming removed 5 bases from V and 4 bases from J; junction bases left unmatched: 3. The CDR3 runs to 14 residues. As DNA, the CDR3 is TGTGCCATCAGTCGACAGGGGTTCACCGGGGAGCTGTTTTTT. Amino acid sequence: CAISRQGFTGELFF.

This clonotype was observed a handful of times. The CDR3 DNA is TGTGCCAGCAGAAGGACAGGGGGTGGTTCACCCCTCCACTTT. Translating it yields CASRRTGGGSPLHF. This chain connects TRBV28 to TRBJ1-6; 10 bases fit TRBD1. With 6 bases clipped from V and 9 bases from J, the junction kept 5 bases outside the gene matches. In germline, CDR1 is MDHEN, CDR2 SYDVKM. This CDR3 has 14 amino acids.

This clonotype was seen repeatedly, ten times or more. Compared with germline, one end of the junction differs, possibly owing to a read error. The chain links TRBV5-1 to TRBJ2-1, with TRBD1 matching 9 bases. The CDR3 has 15 residues. CDR1 is SGHRS and CDR2 is YFSETQ in the germline V gene. The CDR3 DNA sequence: TGTGCCAGCAGCTTAGTGGGACAGGGCTACAATGAGCAGTTCTTC. Encoded protein: CASSLVGQGYNEQFF.

CDR3 region: CASSHRELGTGGEKLFF. CDR3 nucleotides: TGTGCCAGCAGCCACCGGGAGCTGGGTACGGGGGGTGAAAAACTGTTTTTT. The chain joins TRBV3-1 to TRBJ1-4; the D gene is possibly TRBD1 (5 bases). The CDR3 has 17 amino acids. Germline V gives CDR1 LGHDT, CDR2 YNNKEL (reference sequence). Deletions cut 3 bases from V and 7 bases from J, with 21 bases between.

This clonotype appeared a few times. The chain carries TRBV6-1 and TRBJ2-2; no clear D. CDR3 length: 15 residues. With 7 bases removed from V and 1 base from J, the gap between germline ends came to 13 bases. Germline V gives CDR1 MNHNS, CDR2 SASEGT. CDR3 residues: CASTWVQMNTGELFF. The DNA for the CDR3 is TGTGCCAGCACCTGGGTACAAATGAACACCGGGGAGCTGTTTTTT.

This clonotype was counted between two and nine times. V gene TRBV12-3 or TRBV12-4 combines with J gene TRBJ2-1, with 9 nucleotides matching TRBD2. The CDR3 has 13 residues. With V trimmed by 6 bases and J by 8 bases, 5 bases remained unmatched. The CDR3 sequence is CASRKGLAHEQFF. In nucleotides, the CDR3 is TGTGCCAGCAGAAAGGGACTAGCCCATGAGCAGTTCTTC.

This clonotype was seen a handful of times. This chain joins TRBV6-1 and TRBJ2-5; D might be TRBD2 (7 bases). Germline V CDR1 and CDR2: MNHNS, SASEGT. V lost 7 bases to trimming and J lost 1 base, with 19 bases between them. The CDR3 is made up of 16 amino acids. The CDR3 DNA follows: TGTGCCAGCACCTCTGGGGGGGCGAGCCTCCAAGAGACCCAGTACTTC. Its translation is CASTSGGASLQETQYF.

This clonotype was counted ten times or more. In DNA, the CDR3 is TGCAGTGCTACTAGCGGGGCTAGCACAGATACGCAGTATTTT. Protein product: CSATSGASTDTQYF. The chain uses TRBV20-1 and TRBJ2-3, with 9 bases identical to TRBD2. The CDR3 consists of 14 residues. The germline CDR1 and CDR2 sequences are DFQATT and SNEGSKA (reference sequence). V shed 4 bases, J shed 0 bases, and the junction held 2 bases outside the gene matches.

The DNA of the CDR3 is TGCAGTGCTAGTGGACTGGGCTCCTACAATGAGCAGTTCTTC. Protein: CSASGLGSYNEQFF. V gene TRBV20-1 combines with J gene TRBJ2-1, with a weak D call TRBD2 (5 bases). The CDR3 contains 14 residues. Trimming left V 3 bases short and J 0 bases short, with 9 bases between. In germline, CDR1 is DFQATT, CDR2 SNEGSKA (reference sequence).